The 16 T cell receptor beta chains below come from one sample, sequenced in a study of T cell responses to AZD1222 COVID-19 vaccine. Produced via immunoSEQ multiplex PCR; TCRdb's table is partial and in-frame only. The table has around 150,000 clones, around 94% seen once. Source: peripheral blood, taken on day 0 of AZD1222 vaccination. Receptors originate from an adult in good health.

CDR3 loop: CASSQIKAYGYTF. The CDR3, as DNA: TGTGCCAGTAGTCAGATAAAAGCCTATGGCTACACCTTC. This rearrangement joins TRBV19 to TRBJ1-2; unclear D gene. The V gene's germline CDR1 is LNHDA and CDR2 SQIVND (reference sequence). Trimming took off 5 bases at V and 4 bases at J, with 11 bases between the two ends. There are 13 residues in the CDR3.

J is TRBJ2-3 and V is TRBV9, with D possibly being TRBD2 (6 bases). Trimming took off 4 bases at V and 2 bases at J, with 14 bases between the two ends. CDR1 is SGDLS, CDR2 YYNGEE, per germline. This CDR3 is 15 amino acids long. The CDR3 coding sequence is TGTGCCAGCAGCCCCTCGGGGGTCCCCACAGATACGCAGTATTTT. Protein product: CASSPSGVPTDTQYF. Filled out from reference TRBV9 and TRBJ2-3, the complete variable domain reads DSGVTQTPKHLITATGQRVTLRCSPRSGDLSVYWYQQSLDQGLQFLIQYYNGEERAKGNILERFSAQQFPDLHSELNLSSLELGDSALYFCASSPSGVPTDTQYFGPGTRLTVL.

The chain couples TRBV27 to TRBJ1-2, with 10 bases identical to TRBD1. V trimming: 2 bases; J trimming: 4 bases; junction bases outside the gene matches: 28. Germline assignment: CDR1 MNHEY and CDR2 SMNVEV (reference sequence). The CDR3 spans 23 residues. CDR3 coding DNA: TGTGCCAGCAGTTTAGAAGCGCCCCCATCCGCTGGGACAGGGGAGGGAGCCACCTATGGCTACACCTTC. It codes for CASSLEAPPSAGTGEGATYGYTF.

The rearrangement uses TRBV3-1 (or the pseudogene TRBV3-2) and TRBJ2-7; D not resolved. V lost 0 bases and J lost 4, with 16 bases in between. The length of the CDR3 is 16 residues. Germline V gives CDR1 LGHDT, CDR2 YNNKEL (reference sequence). In DNA form, the CDR3 reads TGTGCCAGCAGCCAAGATGGCAGGTCCCCCCCTTACGAGCAGTACTTC. Amino acids: CASSQDGRSPPYEQYF.

V is TRBV15 and J is TRBJ1-5, with unresolved D. V lost 5 bases and J lost 1, with 9 bases in between. From germline, CDR1 is LNHNV and CDR2 YYDKDF (reference sequence). The CDR3 runs to 14 residues. As DNA, the CDR3 is TGTGCCACCAGCGCGCGACGGAGCAATCAGCCCCAGCATTTT. It codes for CATSARRSNQPQHF.

Only one count was recorded for this clone. The rearrangement links TRBV3-1 (or the pseudogene TRBV3-2) to TRBJ2-7; no definite D call. The ends were cut back, 1 base at V and 3 bases at J, with 10 bases in the middle. CDR3 size: 14 residues. The germline CDR1 and CDR2 sequences are LGHDT and YNNKEL (reference sequence). The CDR3 region is CASSQVTALYEQYF. In DNA form, the CDR3 reads TGTGCCAGCAGCCAAGTTACCGCTCTCTACGAGCAGTACTTC.

This clone came up once. In DNA form, the CDR3 reads TGTGCCAGCAGATGGTACATGAACACTGAAGCTTTCTTT. Amino acid sequence: CASRWYMNTEAFF. The chain has TRBV6-4 and TRBJ1-1; D gene ambiguous. The CDR3 is made up of 13 amino acids. Germline CDR1 reads MRHNA; CDR2 reads SNTAGT. The V and J ends lost 6 bases and 0 bases respectively, with 8 bases between them.

This rearrangement joins TRBV29-1 to TRBJ1-1, with D maybe TRBD1 (5 bases). CDR3 length: 14 amino acids. With 6 bases removed from V and 2 bases from J, the gap between germline ends came to 16 bases. Per germline, CDR1 SQVTM and CDR2 ANQGSEA. CDR3 in DNA: TGCAGCGTCCGCCCGAGGCAGGGAAACACTGAAGCTTTCTTT. Its translation: CSVRPRQGNTEAFF.

The chain employs TRBV4-1 and TRBJ2-7, with 9 nucleotides matching TRBD1. Germline V gives CDR1 MGHRA, CDR2 YSYEKL. V was clipped by 5 bases and J by 2 bases; unmatched bases: 7. CDR3 length equals 15 residues. CDR3 sequence reads: CASSSGTGNPYEQYF. DNA for the CDR3: TGCGCCAGCAGCTCCGGGACAGGGAACCCCTACGAGCAGTACTTC.

This chain joins TRBV4-1 and TRBJ2-7; 7 nucleotides line up with TRBD1. V trimming: 3 bases; J trimming: 2 bases; junction bases outside the gene matches: 7. Germline V gene sequence: CDR1 MGHRA, CDR2 YSYEKL. This CDR3 contains 15 residues. Here the CDR3 reads CASSQTAGTAYEQYF. CDR3 coding DNA: TGCGCCAGCAGCCAGACGGCCGGGACAGCCTACGAGCAGTACTTC.

Only a few counts were recorded for this clone. The V call is TRBV19, the J call TRBJ1-1; 7 positions agree with TRBD1. J was trimmed by 1 base and V by 0 bases; bases with no gene match: 5. CDR3 size: 16 residues. The germline V gene has CDR1 LNHDA and CDR2 SQIVND (reference sequence). In DNA form, the CDR3 reads TGTGCCAGTAGTATAGATCTAGGGACAGCGAACACTGAAGCTTTCTTT. Translation gives CASSIDLGTANTEAFF.

The rearrangement uses TRBV19 and TRBJ1-2; no clear D. The CDR3 is 15 amino acids. V was pared by 0 bases and J by 3 bases, with 11 bases between. The germline gives CDR1 LNHDA, CDR2 SQIVND (reference sequence). The CDR3 sequence is CASSIEGFPHYGYTF. In DNA, the CDR3 is TGTGCCAGTAGTATAGAAGGTTTTCCCCACTATGGCTACACCTTC.

Points on this clone: The junction differs from germline at one of its ends, possibly a read error. The chain employs TRBV3-1 (or the pseudogene TRBV3-2) and TRBJ1-2, with 8 bases lining up with TRBD1. Looked up from germline, CDR1 is LGHDT and CDR2 is YNNKEL (reference sequence). The CDR3 is 18 amino acids. As DNA, the CDR3 is TGTGCCGGCAGCCGGATTCGGGACAGGCCTCTTGGGAGCTATGGCTACACCTTC. It translates to CAGSRIRDRPLGSYGYTF.

The chain is built from TRBV28 and TRBJ1-1, with D tentatively TRBD1 (5 bases). This CDR3 is 13 amino acids long. The germline V gene encodes CDR1 MDHEN and CDR2 SYDVKM. The V and J ends lost 5 bases and 3 bases respectively, with 10 bases between them. CDR3 in DNA: TGTGCCAGCAGTCCGGGGGTTTACACTGAAGCTTTCTTT. It encodes CASSPGVYTEAFF.

The chain carries TRBV6-5 and TRBJ1-2, with D perhaps TRBD1 (6 bases). Deletions cut 7 bases from V and 0 bases from J, with 15 bases between. Germline V gene sequence: CDR1 MNHEY, CDR2 SVGAGI. CDR3 length: 15 residues. The CDR3 region has the DNA TGTGCCAGCAAACAGGGACTACCTACTAACTATGGCTACACCTTC. Its translation: CASKQGLPTNYGYTF.

V usage is TRBV27 and J usage is TRBJ2-3; D tentatively fits TRBD1 or TRBD2 (5 bases each). This CDR3 has 13 residues. The V gene's germline CDR1 is MNHEY and CDR2 SMNVEV (reference sequence). Trimming took 6 bases from V and 0 from J, leaving 7 bases between them. CDR3 in amino acids: CASRRDSTDTQYF. The CDR3 DNA sequence: TGTGCCAGCAGACGGGACAGCACAGATACGCAGTATTTT.